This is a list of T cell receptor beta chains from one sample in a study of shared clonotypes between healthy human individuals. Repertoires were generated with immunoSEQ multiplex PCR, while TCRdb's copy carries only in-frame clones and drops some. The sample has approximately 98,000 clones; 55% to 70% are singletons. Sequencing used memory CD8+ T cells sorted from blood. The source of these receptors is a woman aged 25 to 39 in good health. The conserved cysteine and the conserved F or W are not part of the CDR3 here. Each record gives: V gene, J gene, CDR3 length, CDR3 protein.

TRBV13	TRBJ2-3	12	ASSRGDRTDTQY
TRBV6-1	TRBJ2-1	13	ASSILAGEFNEQF
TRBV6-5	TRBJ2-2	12	ASSEGANTGELF
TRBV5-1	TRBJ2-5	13	ASSLAGQGGETQY
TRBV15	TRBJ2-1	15	ATSRVTSGASYNEQF
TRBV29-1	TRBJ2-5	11	SVGNTEGETQY
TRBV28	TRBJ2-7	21	ASSTSGTDTPGLVRTPFYEQY
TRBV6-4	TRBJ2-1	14	ASSDGREGGHNEQF
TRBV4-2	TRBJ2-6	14	ASSPEGGAGANVLT
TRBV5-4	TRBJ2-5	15	ASSLAPCGTCQETQY
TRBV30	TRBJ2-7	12	AWSPRPTRDEQY
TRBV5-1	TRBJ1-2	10	ASSLDPGGYT
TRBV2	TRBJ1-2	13	ARRAWRRGGDGYT
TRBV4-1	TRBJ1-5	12	ASSFAGGVQPQH
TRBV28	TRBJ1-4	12	ASSRTGLNEKLF
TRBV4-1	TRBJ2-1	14	ASSQVGTRVTNEQF
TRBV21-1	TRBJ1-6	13	ASSIRDRDNSPLH
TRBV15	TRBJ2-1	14	ATSAGLAGDVNEQF
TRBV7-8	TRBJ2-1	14	ASSLGVLTVYNEQF
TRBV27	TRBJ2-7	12	ASSSEGRGYEQY
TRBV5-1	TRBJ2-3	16	ASSLVWLGPVSTDTQY
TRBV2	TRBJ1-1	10	ASSRQEAEAF
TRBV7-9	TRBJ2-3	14	ASSLARTGKSHTQY
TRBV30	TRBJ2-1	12	AWSVRGAGNEQF
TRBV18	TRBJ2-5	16	ASSPRFTSGNIKETQY
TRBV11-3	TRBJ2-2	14	ASSSRAGGGTGELF
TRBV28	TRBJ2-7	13	ASSKGLAGSYEQY
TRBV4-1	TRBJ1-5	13	ASSQHGTGNQPQH
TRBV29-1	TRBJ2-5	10	SIYTGQGTQY
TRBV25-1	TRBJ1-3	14	ASSRTDESSGNTIY
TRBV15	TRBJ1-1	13	ATSRGVGVQGEAF
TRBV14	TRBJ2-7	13	ASSQDLAGLYEQY
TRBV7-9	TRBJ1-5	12	ASSLTGGGQPQH
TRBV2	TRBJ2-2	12	VSSLEMVDGELF
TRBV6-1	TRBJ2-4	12	ASRIGEGGNIQY
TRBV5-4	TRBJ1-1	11	ASSLECTGRAF
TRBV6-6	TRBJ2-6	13	ASSFRDSGANVLT
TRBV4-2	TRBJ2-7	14	ASSQEFWDWGYEQY
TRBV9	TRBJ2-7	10	AGKRSTYEQY
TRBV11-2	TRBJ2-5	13	ASSSSGSHQETQY
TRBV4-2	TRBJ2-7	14	ASSQDSSGLTYEQY
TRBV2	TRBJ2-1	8	ASKAVEQF